Listed here is a single T cell receptor (beta chain). The clone's antigen remains unknown. No much larger clonotype is one base removed from it; base qualities were not supplied. Unmatched junction bases come to 7, with V trimmed by 0 bases and J by 8 bases. CDR1 and CDR2 are read off the germline V gene as SGDLS and YYNGEE. From its cysteine to its phenylalanine, the CDR3 spans 15 amino acids. Just the 45-base CDR3 DNA is kept, in frame starting at base 1. For TCRbeta CDR3 sequencing, genomic DNA from the sorted cells was extracted using the QIAGEN DNeasy Blood and Tissue Kit. High-throughput TCRbeta CDR3 sequencing, including PCR amplification with bias correction and internal controls, was performed commercially through immunoSEQ. Under the source paper's analysis protocol: A unique productive TCRbeta sequence was defined by the CDR3 nucleotide sequence when primers matched, and otherwise by the CDR3 amino acid sequence together with the Vbeta and Jbeta genes. To correct for sorting error, sequences found in more than one sorted population at a frequency ratio of 2:1 or less were discarded, and the remaining shared sequences were assigned to the population with the higher frequency. Donor-reactive sequences were defined as at least 5-fold expanded in CFSE-low cells versus unstimulated cells, with frequency of at least 0.01% in CFSE-low cells. Repertoire divergence was quantified by Jensen-Shannon divergence using the top 100 TCRbeta sequences ranked by frequency. For samples with multiple sequencing runs, sorting error was corrected in each run separately before the runs were combined. The immuneACCESS repertoire file appears here via TCRdb, limited to in-frame rearrangements. These files lack a portion of the clones; in checked studies, under half of the deficit traces to unresolved V genes, and the cause of the others is not known. V, J and clone size reflect that table, while D and trimming were determined from the DNA. The sample includes 85,000 to 100,000 clones, with approximately 93% observed a single time. The top ten clones comprise 0.4% to 0.55% of the sample.

This record belongs to a study of Tregs in tolerant kidney transplant recipients (dated by TCRdb to about 2019). Notes on the research overall: The transplants used related donors along with nonmyeloablative bone marrow transplantation, and in the human trials mixed chimerism was transient. The study used TCRbeta sequencing to identify donor-specific regulatory T cells before combined kidney and bone marrow transplantation, then tracked those cells after transplant.

Read against the paper, the sample's time point label means: blood sample drawn before combined kidney and bone marrow transplant. Unstimulated Tregs (CD4+CD25+CD127-), CD4+ non-Tregs (CD4+CD25-), CD4 and CD8 cells were FACS-sorted from thawed PBMCs. The patients were a few recipients of combined kidney and bone marrow transplants from the ITN036ST trial, and samples were available only from these trial subjects. Healthy control blood was processed to PBMCs by Ficoll density gradient and cryopreserved, and patient PBMCs were collected before and after transplant. Beyond this particular receptor, the publication reports: Biological reproducibility was not directly assessed, although technical replication error appeared to be minimal. Because the study included only a small number of patients, the results must be confirmed in larger populations and under other immunosuppression protocols. Because the PCR primers were changed over time for some patients, nucleotide-level comparison could not be performed across the samples from those patients. In tolerant patients, donor-specific Tregs expanded more than Tregs overall, which suggests antigen-driven rather than nonspecific expansion. The most biologically relevant and donor-specific TCRbeta repertoire appeared to be identified by expanding Tregs with activated donor B cells.

The input for sequencing was CD4+ T cells from blood, taken before the transplant. This TCR was sampled from a human donor who received a combined kidney and bone marrow transplant. The chain couples TRBV9 to TRBJ2-4; the central 8 bases match TRBD2. The DNA reads as follows: TGTGCCAGCAGCGTAGGGGTAGCGGGAACTGACATTCAGTACTTC. Its product reads: CASSVGVAGTDIQYF.